Each of the 21 T cell receptor beta chains below was sequenced from the same sample in a study of shared clonotypes between healthy human individuals. Clones were read by immunoSEQ multiplex PCR, and TCRdb kept only the in-frame ones, dropping some. The sample contains roughly 220,000 clones, approximately 65% of which appear only once. The sequenced sample was memory CD4+ T cells sorted from blood. Sample subset: CD45RA-negative fraction. These receptors were taken from a man aged 25 to 40 in good health.

The V and J genes are TRBV28 and TRBJ2-7, with a possible D match to TRBD1 (5 bases). V was clipped by 4 bases and J by 0 bases, with 16 bases between them. CDR1 and CDR2 (germline): MDHEN, SYDVKM. The CDR3 extends over 16 amino acids. The CDR3 reads CASSSPGHLSSYEQYF. CDR3 DNA sequence: TGTGCCAGCAGTTCTCCTGGACACCTGAGCTCCTACGAGCAGTACTTC.

This chain connects TRBV27 to TRBJ1-5, with 9 bases lining up with TRBD1. The CDR3 consists of 12 residues. CDR1 MNHEY and CDR2 SMNVEV come from the germline V gene (reference sequence). Trimming at V came to 6 bases and at J to 6 bases, leaving 0 bases not matched to a gene. The CDR3 nucleotides are TGTGCCAGCAGGACAGGGGGTCAGCCCCAGCATTTT. This sequence encodes CASRTGGQPQHF.

V and J are TRBV5-6 and TRBJ1-5; D is ambiguous. The CDR3 covers 14 residues. Germline CDR1 and CDR2: SGHDT and YYEEEE. Trimming stripped 2 bases from V and 2 bases from J, with 8 bases between. The CDR3 protein is CASSFLHGNQPQHF. CDR3 DNA: TGTGCCAGCAGCTTTCTCCATGGCAATCAGCCCCAGCATTTT.

The gene calls are TRBV6-1 and TRBJ2-5, with TRBD1 as a possible D gene (5 bases). The germline V gene encodes CDR1 MNHNS and CDR2 SASEGT. V lost 6 bases, J lost 1 base, and 12 bases lay in between. The CDR3 is 14 residues long. CDR3 in amino acids: CASSRDDSQETQYF. In nucleotides, the CDR3 is TGTGCCAGCAGCCGCGATGACAGCCAAGAGACCCAGTACTTC.

Only a few counts were recorded for this clone. CDR3: CSAGGSYEQYF. The CDR3 coding sequence is TGCAGTGCGGGTGGGTCCTACGAGCAGTACTTC. The chain has TRBV20-1 and TRBJ2-7; D unclear. CDR1 DFQATT and CDR2 SNEGSKA come from the germline V gene (reference sequence). Deletions cut 6 bases from V and 1 base from J, with 7 bases between. The CDR3 is made up of 11 amino acids.

This clone has only one observation. The rearrangement links TRBV29-1 to TRBJ1-1, with TRBD1 matching 8 bases. J was trimmed by 0 bases and V by 7 bases; bases with no gene match: 4. CDR3 length: 13 residues. Germline values: CDR1 SQVTM, CDR2 ANQGSEA. The DNA for the CDR3 is TGCAGCGCTTGGACAGGGATGAACACTGAAGCTTTCTTT. Amino acid sequence: CSAWTGMNTEAFF.

V is TRBV6-5 and J is TRBJ1-2; D not resolved. This CDR3 has 11 amino acids. Germline V gene sequence: CDR1 MNHEY, CDR2 SVGAGI. V was trimmed by 5 bases and J by 9 bases, leaving 10 bases between them. The CDR3 spells CASSQDSSYTF. Written as DNA, the CDR3 is TGTGCCAGCAGTCAGGACTCCAGCTACACCTTC.

At least ten counts were recorded for this clone. J is TRBJ2-2 and V is TRBV7-2; unclear D gene. Trimming took off 4 bases at V and 2 bases at J, with 11 bases between the two ends. Germline loops: CDR1 SGHTA, CDR2 FQGNSA. CDR3 length: 15 residues. CDR3 sequence: CASSYPLGNTGELFF. DNA for the CDR3: TGTGCCAGCAGCTACCCGTTGGGCAACACCGGGGAGCTGTTTTTT.

CDR3 DNA sequence: TGTGCCAGCACCGAGTCAATTAACACTGAAGCTTTCTTT. Amino acids: CASTESINTEAFF. The V and J genes are TRBV6-1 and TRBJ1-1; D unclear. In germline, CDR1 is MNHNS, CDR2 SASEGT. The CDR3 runs to 13 residues. Trimming took 7 bases from V and 2 from J, leaving 11 bases between them.

The chain recombines TRBV9 with TRBJ2-7; D possibly uses TRBD1 or TRBD2 (5 bases each). CDR3 length: 17 residues. V was pared by 0 bases and J by 6 bases, with 22 bases between. Per the germline V gene, CDR1 is SGDLS and CDR2 is YYNGEE. CDR3 DNA: TGTGCCAGCAGCGTAGAGGATGGGGGAGCTTGGGGGATCGAGCAGTACTTC. Its protein is CASSVEDGGAWGIEQYF.

The chain uses TRBV5-1 and TRBJ2-3; 7 bases are a match to TRBD2. This CDR3 is 15 amino acids long. The germline CDR1 and CDR2 sequences are SGHRS and YFSETQ. J was trimmed by 2 bases and V by 0 bases; bases with no gene match: 3. CDR3 nucleotides: TGCGCCAGCAGCTTGGTGGCGGGGGTCACAGATACGCAGTATTTT. Translated: CASSLVAGVTDTQYF.

The chain carries TRBV5-4 and TRBJ1-3; TRBD1 agrees at 7 bases. The CDR3 is 16 amino acids. V shed 2 bases and J 0 bases; nucleotides not matched to a gene: 5. In germline, CDR1 is SGHNT, CDR2 YYREEE (reference sequence). This CDR3 is CASSLDRANSGNTIYF. CDR3 nucleotides: TGTGCCAGCAGCTTAGACAGGGCCAACTCTGGAAACACCATATATTTT.

This clone was picked up a small number of times. V gene TRBV11-3 combines with J gene TRBJ2-1; D may be TRBD1 (5 bases). The CDR3 extends over 15 amino acids. V was clipped by 5 bases and J by 8 bases, with 19 bases between them. Germline CDR1 reads SGHNT; CDR2 reads YENEEA. The CDR3 nucleotides read TGTGCCAGCAGCCTAGGGGTCTTAGGAAGGGATGAGCAGTTCTTC. This codes for CASSLGVLGRDEQFF.

This chain uses TRBV7-2 with TRBJ2-7, with D unclear. The CDR3 is made up of 15 amino acids. CDR1 SGHTA and CDR2 FQGNSA come from the germline V gene. Trimming stripped 1 base from V and 4 bases from J, with 14 bases between. DNA of the CDR3: TGTGCCAGCAGCTTAGGTTCAGGATTTTCTTACGAGCAGTACTTC. Its protein product is CASSLGSGFSYEQYF.

This rearrangement joins TRBV30 to TRBJ2-5, with no clear D. Between the trimmed V and J ends, which lost 5 bases and 0 bases, there was a span of 4 bases. Germline-derived CDR1 and CDR2 are GTSNPN and SVGIG (reference sequence). The CDR3 totals 11 residues. This CDR3 reads CAWSNQETQYF. The CDR3, as DNA: TGTGCCTGGTCCAACCAAGAGACCCAGTACTTC.

The J gene is TRBJ1-5, the V gene TRBV27; perhaps TRBD1 as D (6 bases). The CDR3 is 15 amino acids. CDR1 is MNHEY and CDR2 is SMNVEV in the germline V gene (reference sequence). Trimming pared 6 bases from V and 5 bases from J, leaving 17 bases between. In nucleotides, the CDR3 is TGTGCCAGCAGCCAGGGGCAGGGCGGGCATCAGCCCCAGCATTTT. Its protein is CASSQGQGGHQPQHF.

This clone showed up many times. The gene calls are TRBV7-6 and TRBJ1-3, with D possibly being TRBD1 (6 bases). The CDR3 totals 18 residues. Germline CDR1 reads SGHVS; CDR2 reads FNYEAQ. Trimming removed 4 bases from V and 0 bases from J, with 19 bases in between. The CDR3 bases are TGTGCCAGCAGCTCAACCCAGGGGACACCCGTCTCTGGAAACACCATATATTTT. The encoded protein is CASSSTQGTPVSGNTIYF.

This clone was seen only once. This chain joins TRBV5-1 and TRBJ2-2; a weak D match, TRBD2 (6 bases). Trimming shortened V by 4 bases and J by 4 bases, and 11 bases separated the two germline ends. Germline CDR1 is SGHRS and CDR2 is YFSETQ. The CDR3 extends over 14 amino acids. CDR3 DNA: TGCGCCAGCAGCCACTCTAGCGTCACCGGGGAGCTGTTTTTT. It is translated as CASSHSSVTGELFF.

This clone has more than one count but fewer than ten. The chain uses TRBV11-2 and TRBJ2-7; maybe TRBD2 (5 bases). The CDR3 is 14 amino acids. CDR1 is SGHAT and CDR2 is FQNNGV in the germline V gene. Trimming cost V 1 base and J 3 bases, with 10 bases left between them. The CDR3 nucleotides are TGTGCCAGCAGCTTAGGGGTTGACTACTACGAGCAGTACTTC. It specifies CASSLGVDYYEQYF.

The chain is built from TRBV9 and TRBJ2-5; 9 bases align to TRBD2. J was trimmed by 3 bases and V by 2 bases; bases with no gene match: 8. Looked up from germline, CDR1 is SGDLS and CDR2 is YYNGEE. CDR3 size: 16 residues. CDR3 DNA: TGTGCCAGCAGCGTTGGGCCTAGCGGGAAAGAAGAGACCCAGTACTTC. It translates to CASSVGPSGKEETQYF.

V is TRBV28 and J is TRBJ2-2, with D perhaps given as TRBD1 or TRBD2 (6 bases each). The CDR3 is made up of 15 amino acids. Per the germline V gene, CDR1 is MDHEN and CDR2 is SYDVKM. The V end lost 3 bases, the J end lost 4 bases, and 12 bases lay between the germline ends. CDR3 protein: CASSFGGQVTGELFF. CDR3 bases: TGTGCCAGCAGTTTTGGGGGGCAGGTCACCGGGGAGCTGTTTTTT.